Each of the 31 T cell receptor beta chains below was sequenced from the same sample in a study of T cells in women clearing cervical HPV infection. Assay: immunoSEQ multiplex PCR; the TCRdb copy retains only in-frame clones and omits some. The listing records tens of thousands of clones. The sequenced sample consisted of blood buffy coat. The receptor source for this set is a woman aged 18 to 75 with a cervical HPV16 infection that either progressed to CIN3+ or cleared (not recorded which).

Turning to this clone: Read sequence stops 3 residues before the CDR3 end, and the germline J gene provides the missing end. The chain has TRBV20-1 and TRBJ2-7; TRBD2 matches at 10 bases. Germline loops: CDR1 DFQATT, CDR2 SNEGSKA (reference sequence). This CDR3 comprises 14 residues. Unmatched junction bases numbered 3, after V lost 4 bases and J lost 0 bases. The CDR3 region is CSATGLADSYEQYF. The DNA read from the CDR3 is TGCAGTGCTACCGGACTAGCGGACTCCTACGAG.

Comment on this clone: Sequencing ends 3 residues short of the CDR3 end; the germline J gene provides the rest. The chain links TRBV10-3 to TRBJ1-2; TRBD1 might be the D (6 bases). From germline, CDR1 is ENHRY and CDR2 SYGVKD. Trimming shortened V by 9 bases and J by 1 base, and 18 bases separated the two germline ends. The CDR3 totals 15 residues. This CDR3 is CAIMDSLQINYGYTF. The DNA read from the CDR3 is TGTGCCATTATGGACAGCTTACAAATTAACTATGGC.

The CDR3 bases that were read are TGTGCCAGTAACTTTGGGCTCGGCGAC. Residues: CASNFGLGD. The CDR3 as a whole reads CASNFGLGDYTF. The J gene is TRBJ1-2, the V gene TRBV19; unclear D gene. The CDR3 extends 3 residues past the end of the read, so its final part is completed from the germline J gene. Germline assignment: CDR1 LNHDA and CDR2 SQIVND (reference sequence). The CDR3 sequence is 12 residues long.

Worth noting for this clone: With the read ending 3 residues before the CDR3 end, the germline J gene is used to fill in that end. The chain couples TRBV7-8 to TRBJ2-3; unclear D gene. CDR3 size: 17 residues. Germline loops: CDR1 SGHVS, CDR2 FQNEAQ. The sequenced part of the CDR3 DNA is TGTGCCAGCAGCCCCTCATTTGGCTCCCGATACCAAGAGACG. Translating gives CASSPSFGSRYQET. The CDR3 in full is CASSPSFGSRYQETQYF.

Concerning this clone: The read stops 3 residues short of the end of the CDR3; the missing end is completed from the germline J gene. The chain couples TRBV5-6 to TRBJ2-7; D call uncertain. Germline V gene lookup returns CDR1 SGHDT and CDR2 YYEEEE. V was clipped by 10 bases and J by 0 bases, with 14 bases between them. The CDR3 runs 13 residues. CDR3 loop: CASRIGSSYEQYF. CDR3 DNA, as far as it was read: TGTGCCTCTAGGATAGGAAGCTCCTACGAG.

Remarks on this clone: The CDR3 goes on 3 residues after the read ends, and that part is filled in from the germline J gene. The chain recombines TRBV7-9 with TRBJ2-5, with a possible D match to TRBD2 (6 bases). V lost 5 bases to trimming and J lost 5 bases, with 15 bases between them. Germline V gene data show CDR1 as SEHNR and CDR2 as FQNEAQ (reference sequence). The CDR3 covers 14 residues. The CDR3 reads CASSPRAEGETQYF. CDR3 DNA, as far as it was read: TGTGCCAGCAGCCCTAGGGCGGAGGGGGAGACC.

Remarks on this clone: Read coverage stops 3 residues before the CDR3 terminus; the germline J gene supplies the remainder. The chain uses TRBV7-3 and TRBJ1-2; TRBD1 aligns across 9 bases. CDR3 length: 14 residues. The J segment lost 5 bases and the V segment lost 4 bases, leaving 5 bases of the junction unmatched. Germline lookup yields CDR1 SGHTA and CDR2 FQGTGA. Partial CDR3 DNA: TGTGCCAGCAGCTCCGTGGGACAGGGATATGGC. The encoded protein is CASSSVGQGYG. The whole CDR3 sequence reads CASSSVGQGYGYTF.

A word on this clone: The germline gene is not matched at one end of the junction; a read error may be the cause. The read gets to within 3 residues of the CDR3 end, and the germline J gene fills in the rest. The rearrangement links TRBV4-2 to TRBJ2-3; no clear D. Germline V CDR1 and CDR2: LGHNA, YNFKEQ. The CDR3 runs 15 residues. The CDR3 bases that were read are TGCGCCAGCAGCCGGGCACATCCCATCACAGATACG. Translated: CASSRAHPITDT. The CDR3 in its entirety is CASSRAHPITDTQYF.

For this clone: The read finishes 3 residues shy of the CDR3 end, and the germline J gene is used to complete it. The chain employs TRBV9 and TRBJ1-4, with TRBD1 as a possible D gene (5 bases). Trimming took 3 bases from V and 8 from J, leaving 11 bases between them. The CDR3 runs 13 residues. Germline CDR1 and CDR2: SGDLS and YYNGEE. The CDR3 spells CASSALGEEKLFF. Partial CDR3 DNA: TGTGCCAGCAGCGCTCTAGGGGAAGAAAAA.

Notes on this clone: The observed sequence ends 3 residues before the CDR3 terminus, with the missing tail filled in from the germline J gene. V and J are TRBV20-1 and TRBJ2-1, with 12 bases fitting TRBD2. With V trimmed by 5 bases and J by 6 bases, 5 bases remained unmatched. CDR1 is DFQATT and CDR2 is SNEGSKA in the germline V gene (reference sequence). This CDR3 is 14 amino acids long. The CDR3 DNA, read in part, is TGCAGTGCTGTCGCTAGCGGGAGGGCCAATGAG. It codes for CSAVASGRANE. The full CDR3 sequence reads CSAVASGRANEQFF.

Concerning this clone itself: The CDR3 extends 3 residues past the end of the read, so its final part is completed from the germline J gene. The chain is built from TRBV18 and TRBJ1-1; D unclear. Germline loops: CDR1 KGHSH, CDR2 LQKENI. CDR3 length: 14 residues. V lost 9 bases and J lost 4, with 18 bases in between. The CDR3 is CASRTDSYRTEAFF. CDR3 bases read: TGTGCCAGTCGTACTGACTCCTACCGCACTGAA.

For this clone: The read halts 3 residues ahead of the CDR3 end, with the missing end drawn from the germline J gene. This chain connects TRBV19 to TRBJ2-7, with 7 bases identical to TRBD2. The CDR3 has 14 residues. Germline loops: CDR1 LNHDA, CDR2 SQIVND (reference sequence). With V trimmed by 3 bases and J by 5 bases, 7 bases remained unmatched. CDR3 DNA, as far as it was read: TGTGCCAGTAGTATTTCGGGGGGTGCCCACGAG. Translated, it gives CASSISGGAHE. The entire CDR3 protein is CASSISGGAHEQYF.

A word on this clone: The CDR3 is cut off 3 residues early in the read; its end comes from the germline J gene. The V gene is TRBV6-2 or TRBV6-3, the J gene TRBJ2-7, with 12 bases lining up with TRBD2. The germline CDR1 and CDR2 sequences are MNHEY and SVGEGT. This CDR3 has 15 residues. V gave up 4 bases and J gave up 5 bases; unmatched junction bases: 6. This chain's CDR3 is CASSLLAGGPNEQYF. The DNA read from the CDR3 is TGTGCCAGCAGTTTGCTAGCGGGAGGGCCCAACGAG.

Concerning this clone: The CDR3 end lies 3 residues beyond the end of the read and is filled in from the germline J gene. The chain employs TRBV6-2 or TRBV6-3 and TRBJ2-7; a weak D match, TRBD1 (5 bases). With 0 bases removed from V and 6 bases from J, the gap between germline ends came to 12 bases. The CDR3 is made up of 14 amino acids. CDR1 and CDR2 (germline): MNHEY, SVGEGT. The sequenced CDR3 bases are TGTGCCAGCAGTTACTCACCAGGGTGGGGCGAG. It specifies CASSYSPGWGE. The complete CDR3 reads CASSYSPGWGEQYF.

The part of the CDR3 DNA that was read is TGTGCCTGGACCCCTCTGGCAGGCACTGAA. Protein: CAWTPLAGTE. The whole CDR3 is CAWTPLAGTEAFF. The chain combines TRBV30 with TRBJ1-1, with D uncertain. The CDR3 end lies 3 residues beyond the end of the read and is filled in from the germline J gene. The CDR3 extends over 13 amino acids. The germline gives CDR1 GTSNPN, CDR2 SVGIG (reference sequence). Trimming took 4 bases from V and 4 from J, leaving 13 bases between them.

To note about this clone: The CDR3 end lies 3 residues beyond the end of the read and is filled in from the germline J gene. This sequence joins TRBV7-3 and TRBJ2-1, with a tentative D call TRBD1 (6 bases). The CDR3 sequence is 14 residues long. CDR1 SGHTA and CDR2 FQGTGA come from the germline V gene. Trimming stripped 4 bases from V and 4 bases from J, with 11 bases between. This chain's CDR3 is CASSSNRDYNEQFF. CDR3 DNA (partial): TGTGCCAGCAGCTCAAACAGGGATTACAATGAG. Full variable domain (outside the CDR3, taken from reference TRBV7-3 and TRBJ2-1): GAGVSQTPSNKVTEKGKYVELRCDPISGHTALYWYRQSLGQGPEFLIYFQGTGAADDSGLPNDRFFAVRPEGSVSTLKIQRTERGDSAVYLCASSSNRDYNEQFFGPGTRLTVL.

The covered CDR3 bases are TGTGCCAGCAGTGAGGGCCACATTCGGGATACG. This codes for CASSEGHIRDT. The full CDR3 reads CASSEGHIRDTQYF. The chain has TRBV2 and TRBJ2-3; D call uncertain. The CDR3 extends 3 residues past the end of the read, so its final part is completed from the germline J gene. This CDR3 is 14 amino acids long. Germline CDR1 and CDR2: SNHLY and FYNNEI. V was pared by 3 bases and J by 6 bases, with 13 bases between. Together with reference TRBV2 and TRBJ2-3, the CDR3 gives the full variable domain: EPEVTQTPSHQVTQMGQEVILRCVPISNHLYFYWYRQILGQKVEFLVSFYNNEISEKSEIFDDQFSVERPDGSNFTLKIRSTKLEDSAMYFCASSEGHIRDTQYFGPGTRLTVL.

About this clone itself: The read comes to an end 3 residues before the CDR3 does, leaving the germline J gene to fill in the end. This rearrangement joins TRBV7-3 to TRBJ1-2, with a possible D match to TRBD1 (6 bases). The CDR3 extends over 13 amino acids. In germline, CDR1 is SGHTA, CDR2 FQGTGA. The V end lost 5 bases, the J end lost 1 base, and 8 bases lay between the germline ends. The chain's CDR3 is CASSPDSNYGYTF. CDR3 bases read: TGTGCCAGCAGCCCGGACAGTAACTATGGC.

This clone is deemed large by its frequency. The read ends 3 residues early relative to the CDR3; the germline J gene fills the gap. J is TRBJ2-7 and V is TRBV7-8; 13 bases map to TRBD2. The V and J ends lost 1 base and 1 base, in that order; junction bases with no gene match: 4. CDR1 is SGHVS, CDR2 FQNEAQ, per germline. The CDR3 loop spans 17 amino acids. Partial CDR3 DNA: TGTGCCAGCAGCTTAGGGACTAGCGGGAGTAGGTCCTACGAG. This codes for CASSLGTSGSRSYE. The entire CDR3 protein reads CASSLGTSGSRSYEQYF.

As regards this clone: Coverage ceases 3 residues before the CDR3 finishes, and the germline J gene fills in the end. This chain uses TRBV30 with TRBJ1-4; D call uncertain. This CDR3 is 12 amino acids long. Per the germline V gene, CDR1 is GTSNPN and CDR2 is SVGIG (reference sequence). This CDR3 is CAFPRTGSPLFF. CDR3 DNA (partial): TGTGCCTTCCCACGGACTGGGTCACCA. The whole variable domain, filled in from reference TRBV30 and TRBJ1-4, reads SQTIHQWPATLVQPVGSPLSLECTVEGTSNPNLYWYRQAAGRGLQLLFYSVGIGQISSEVPQNLSASRPQDRQFILSSKKLLLSDSGFYLCAFPRTGSPLFFGSGTQLSVL.

With respect to this clone: The read ends 3 residues before the CDR3 terminus; that terminus is restored from the germline J gene. The chain joins TRBV20-1 to TRBJ1-2; weak D call: TRBD1 (6 bases). V was pared by 0 bases and J by 1 base, with 12 bases between. The CDR3 has 15 residues. Germline V gene lookup returns CDR1 DFQATT and CDR2 SNEGSKA (reference sequence). Partial CDR3 DNA: TGCAGTGCTAGAGACCCTGGCAGGGGTAACTATGGC. As protein: CSARDPGRGNYG. The full CDR3 reads CSARDPGRGNYGYTF.

On this clone itself: The CDR3 end lies 3 residues beyond the end of the read and is filled in from the germline J gene. The gene calls are TRBV5-1 and TRBJ2-7, with a weak D call TRBD2 (6 bases). The germline V gene has CDR1 SGHRS and CDR2 YFSETQ. CDR3 size: 16 residues. The V end lost 0 bases, the J end lost 4 bases, and 17 bases lay between the germline ends. The CDR3 bases that were read are TGCGCCAGCAGCTTGGTTCGGGACTCGGATTCATACGAG. Residues: CASSLVRDSDSYE. The full CDR3 protein is CASSLVRDSDSYEQYF.

About this clone: One end of the junction fails to match germline, which may point to a read error. The read stops 3 residues short of the end of the CDR3; the missing end is completed from the germline J gene. The chain carries TRBV4-2 and TRBJ2-7, with a weak D call TRBD1 (5 bases). This CDR3 has 16 amino acids. Germline V gene sequence: CDR1 LGHNA, CDR2 YNFKEQ. The covered CDR3 bases are TGCGCCAGCAGCCAAGATAATCCCCGAACAGGCGGCGAG. Translation: CASSQDNPRTGGE. The full CDR3 sequence reads CASSQDNPRTGGEQYF.

By frequency, this clone registers medium-sized (0.01 to 0.1%). The CDR3 end is not reached by the read, which stops 3 residues before it; the germline J gene fills it in. This CDR3 is also generated by other DNA sequences in the sample. The rearrangement joins TRBV18 to TRBJ2-1; the D gene is possibly TRBD2 (5 bases). V was trimmed by 2 bases and J by 6 bases, leaving 17 bases between them. Germline CDR1 reads KGHSH; CDR2 reads LQKENI. This CDR3 comprises 16 residues. The CDR3: CASSPYLSGLFNEQFF. Incomplete CDR3 DNA: TGTGCCAGCTCACCATATCTAAGCGGACTCTTCAATGAG.

On this clone: The read falls 3 residues short of the CDR3 end, and the missing part is taken from the germline J gene. The chain recombines TRBV5-6 with TRBJ2-7, with 10 bases identical to TRBD1. The germline CDR1 and CDR2 sequences are SGHDT and YYEEEE. V lost 5 bases to trimming and J lost 2 bases; unmatched junction nucleotides: 1. CDR3 length: 13 residues. The CDR3 DNA, read in part, is TGTGCCAGCAGGGGGACAGGGGCCTACGAG. Translating gives CASRGTGAYE. The entire CDR3 protein reads CASRGTGAYEQYF.

Considering frequency, this clone is medium-sized. The read halts 3 residues ahead of the CDR3 end, with the missing end drawn from the germline J gene. The V gene is TRBV7-9, the J gene TRBJ1-4; TRBD1 aligns across 8 bases. Per the germline V gene, CDR1 is SEHNR and CDR2 is FQNEAQ (reference sequence). The V segment lost 5 bases and the J segment 5 bases; nucleotides outside the gene matches: 4. This CDR3 comprises 14 residues. The covered CDR3 bases are TGTGCCAGCAGCACCCGGACAGGGAATGAAAAA. This codes for CASSTRTGNEK. From start to end, the CDR3 is CASSTRTGNEKLFF. The full variable domain, in which reference TRBV7-9 and TRBJ1-4 provide the parts outside the CDR3, is DTGVSQNPRHKITKRGQNVTFRCDPISEHNRLYWYRQTLGQGPEFLTYFQNEAQLEKSRLLSDRFSAERPKGSFSTLEIQRTEQGDSAMYLCASSTRTGNEKLFFGSGTQLSVL.

With regard to this clone: The sequence runs out 3 residues before the end of the CDR3; the remainder is reconstructed from the germline J gene. Other DNA variants within this sample encode the same CDR3. The chain is built from TRBV20-1 and TRBJ1-2; a possible D gene is TRBD1 (5 bases). This CDR3 is built from 13 residues. Germline V gene sequence: CDR1 DFQATT, CDR2 SNEGSKA (reference sequence). The sequenced CDR3 bases are TGCAGTGCTAGAGATCATCAGGGAGAGGGC. Translation: CSARDHQGEG. The whole CDR3 region reads CSARDHQGEGYTF.

Regarding this clone: The CDR3 end lies 3 residues beyond the end of the read and is filled in from the germline J gene. This sequence joins TRBV2 and TRBJ2-1; 9 bases map to TRBD2. The trim removed 6 bases at V and 4 bases at J, leaving 4 bases unmatched. This CDR3 spans 14 amino acids. Germline CDR1 and CDR2: SNHLY and FYNNEI. Partial CDR3 DNA: TGTGCCAGCAGGGGACTAGCACATTACAATGAG. Its translation is CASRGLAHYNE. The whole CDR3 protein is CASRGLAHYNEQFF.

Note on this clone: The CDR3 end is not reached by the read, which stops 3 residues before it; the germline J gene fills it in. V gene TRBV18 combines with J gene TRBJ1-2; no reliable D call. Per germline, CDR1 KGHSH and CDR2 LQKENI. The CDR3 consists of 12 residues. CDR3 sequence: CASSTDGYDYTF. CDR3 DNA (partial): TGTGCCAGCTCAACAGACGGCTACGAC.

To note about this clone: The missing CDR3 end, 3 residues past where the read stops, is filled in from the germline J gene. V usage is TRBV12-3 or TRBV12-4 and J usage is TRBJ2-1; TRBD1 aligns across 9 bases. The J segment lost 9 bases and the V segment lost 8 bases, leaving 11 bases of the junction unmatched. This CDR3 contains 14 residues. The CDR3 DNA, read in part, is TGTGCCAGCGGGTCCGGGACAGGGTGGAGTGAG. It codes for CASGSGTGWSE. The entire CDR3 sequence reads CASGSGTGWSEQFF.

Note on this clone: The CDR3 is cut off 3 residues early in the read; its end comes from the germline J gene. The chain combines TRBV5-6 with TRBJ2-5; no clear D. The germline V gene has CDR1 SGHDT and CDR2 YYEEEE. The CDR3 is 13 residues long. V was trimmed by 0 bases and J by 3 bases, leaving 6 bases between them. The CDR3 protein is CASSLGLKETQYF. Partial CDR3 DNA: TGTGCCAGCAGCTTGGGACTGAAAGAGACC. Complete variable domain (other parts from reference TRBV5-6 and TRBJ2-5): DAGVTQSPTHLIKTRGQQVTLRCSPKSGHDTVSWYQQALGQGPQFIFQYYEEEERQRGNFPDRFSGHQFPNYSSELNVNALLLGDSALYLCASSLGLKETQYFGPGTRLLVL.